This entry lists 18 T cell receptor beta chains sequenced from one sample in a study of blood T cell repertoires in COVID-19. Using immunoSEQ multiplex PCR, the repertoire was profiled, and TCRdb retains in-frame clones only, with some absent. This sample has roughly 230,000 clones, with 70% to 85% found just once. The sequenced sample was PBMCs or T cells enriched from blood (not recorded which). The receptors stem from a woman between 55 and 75 years old who had recovered from COVID-19.

The sample holds one count of this clone. This chain's CDR3 is CASSLDQGTNSPLHF. The CDR3 region has the DNA TGCGCCAGCAGCTTGGATCAGGGAACGAATTCACCCCTCCACTTT. This chain links TRBV5-1 with TRBJ1-6; D possibly corresponds to TRBD1 (5 bases). CDR1 and CDR2 (germline): SGHRS, YFSETQ. V shed 0 bases and J shed 7 bases, with 11 bases lying between them. The CDR3 runs to 15 residues.

The table lists this clone with many counts. CDR3 in amino acids: CASSPQGGGIRGNTIYF. The CDR3, as DNA: TGCGCCAGCAGCCCGCAGGGAGGGGGGATCCGCGGAAACACCATATATTTT. The chain links TRBV5-1 to TRBJ1-3; tentative D call: TRBD1 (6 bases). Trimming left V 4 bases short and J 4 bases short, with 21 bases between. There are 17 residues in the CDR3. Per germline, CDR1 SGHRS and CDR2 YFSETQ.

The V and J genes are TRBV5-1 and TRBJ2-2, with TRBD2 as a possible D gene (5 bases). Germline CDR1 SGHRS, CDR2 YFSETQ. V was clipped by 5 bases and J by 3 bases, with 17 bases between them. This CDR3 is built from 16 residues. CDR3 protein: CASSGGAAPDTGELFF. In nucleotides, the CDR3 is TGCGCCAGCAGTGGCGGAGCGGCCCCAGACACCGGGGAGCTGTTTTTT.

This rearrangement joins TRBV19 to TRBJ1-4; D ambiguous. Trimming took off 4 bases at V and 3 bases at J, with 9 bases between the two ends. Germline CDR1 is LNHDA and CDR2 is SQIVND (reference sequence). The CDR3 is made up of 14 amino acids. For the CDR3, the DNA is TGTGCCAGTAGTAGAGGGTTCGCTAATGAAAAACTGTTTTTT. This sequence encodes CASSRGFANEKLFF.

The chain combines TRBV2 with TRBJ1-6, with D tentatively TRBD1 (6 bases). CDR1 is SNHLY and CDR2 is FYNNEI in the germline V gene. Trimming took 3 bases from V and 6 from J, leaving 12 bases between them. CDR3 length: 15 amino acids. CDR3 sequence reads: CASSDVVRGNSPLHF. The CDR3 nucleotides are TGTGCCAGCAGTGATGTCGTCAGGGGTAATTCACCCCTCCACTTT.

V is TRBV18 and J is TRBJ1-5; D ambiguous. The germline V gene encodes CDR1 KGHSH and CDR2 LQKENI. The CDR3 is 14 amino acids. V dropped 2 bases and J dropped 3 bases, with 8 bases sitting between them. CDR3 in amino acids: CASSPSEINQPQHF. CDR3 sequence (DNA): TGTGCCAGCTCACCATCAGAAATCAATCAGCCCCAGCATTTT.

V usage is TRBV5-1 and J usage is TRBJ2-7; D perhaps matches TRBD2 (6 bases). The CDR3 spans 14 residues. Trimming left V 0 bases short and J 4 bases short, with 11 bases between. The germline V gene encodes CDR1 SGHRS and CDR2 YFSETQ. This chain's CDR3 is CASSLAGGGYEQYF. DNA for the CDR3: TGCGCCAGCAGCTTGGCTGGCGGAGGGTACGAGCAGTACTTC.

The V call is TRBV7-9, the J call TRBJ2-1; 13 bases match TRBD2. This CDR3 comprises 16 residues. Germline lookup yields CDR1 SEHNR and CDR2 FQNEAQ (reference sequence). V dropped 5 bases and J dropped 6; count of bases not matched to a gene: 7. CDR3 sequence: CASSNRLAGGPNEQFF. CDR3 nucleotide sequence: TGTGCCAGCAGCAACCGACTAGCGGGAGGCCCCAATGAGCAGTTCTTC.

The rearrangement links TRBV4-2 to TRBJ1-2; D perhaps matches TRBD1 (6 bases). This CDR3 is 15 amino acids long. V shed 0 bases and J shed 6 bases, with 14 bases lying between them. The germline CDR1 and CDR2 sequences are LGHNA and YNFKEQ. In DNA form, the CDR3 reads TGTGCCAGCAGCCAAGATCGTATCCAGGGGAATGGCTACACCTTC. Its protein product is CASSQDRIQGNGYTF.

This chain uses TRBV5-4 with TRBJ1-1; TRBD1 matches at 8 bases. J was trimmed by 4 bases and V by 3 bases; bases with no gene match: 2. Germline lookup yields CDR1 SGHNT and CDR2 YYREEE (reference sequence). The CDR3 runs to 13 residues. The CDR3 region has the DNA TGTGCCAGCAGCTGGACAGGGTTCACTGAAGCTTTCTTT. It is translated as CASSWTGFTEAFF.

The rearrangement joins TRBV29-1 to TRBJ1-2; TRBD1 is a possible D gene (5 bases). The CDR3 sequence is 15 residues long. Trimming left V 5 bases short and J 7 bases short, with 23 bases between. CDR1 is SQVTM, CDR2 ANQGSEA, per germline. CDR3 nucleotide sequence: TGCAGCGTTAAAACCTCATCTGGGGCTTCATTTGGCTACACCTTC. The encoded protein is CSVKTSSGASFGYTF. The full variable domain, its missing parts supplied by reference TRBV29-1 and TRBJ1-2, is SAVISQKPSRDICQRGTSLTIQCQVDSQVTMMFWYRQQPGQSLTLIATANQGSEATYESGFVIDKFPISRPNLTFSTLTVSNMSPEDSSIYLCSVKTSSGASFGYTFGSGTRLTVV.

The CDR3 DNA follows: TGCGCCAGCAGCGGACAGGGGGACACTGAAGCTTTCTTT. Amino acids: CASSGQGDTEAFF. The chain joins TRBV5-1 to TRBJ1-1; 10 nucleotides agree with TRBD1. Germline V gene sequence: CDR1 SGHRS, CDR2 YFSETQ. Trimming removed 4 bases from V and 3 bases from J; junction bases left unmatched: 0. The CDR3 is 13 amino acids.

This rearrangement joins TRBV7-3 to TRBJ2-2, with 8 bases lining up with TRBD2. V trimming: 2 bases; J trimming: 5 bases; junction bases outside the gene matches: 4. CDR1 is SGHTA and CDR2 is FQGTGA in the germline V gene. The CDR3 is 15 amino acids. For the CDR3, the DNA is TGTGCCAGCAGCTTAGGGGTAGCGGGGACCGGGGAGCTGTTTTTT. It yields the protein CASSLGVAGTGELFF.

The chain employs TRBV6-6 and TRBJ2-1; D may be TRBD2 (5 bases). V lost 5 bases and J lost 9, with 14 bases in between. Looked up from germline, CDR1 is MNHNY and CDR2 is SVGAGI (reference sequence). The CDR3 has 13 residues. CDR3 DNA: TGTGCCAGCAGTCAGATAACTAGAGGTGAGCAGTTCTTC. Translation gives CASSQITRGEQFF.

This rearrangement joins TRBV27 to TRBJ1-6; D is undetermined. Germline CDR1 MNHEY, CDR2 SMNVEV (reference sequence). The CDR3 has 14 residues. The germline V and J ends were trimmed by 3 bases and 13 bases, with 16 bases remaining between them. CDR3: CASSFISPTSPLHF. In nucleotides, the CDR3 is TGTGCCAGCAGTTTTATATCTCCAACTTCCCCCCTCCACTTT.

J is TRBJ2-5 and V is TRBV5-1; D is uncertain. Trimming took 4 bases from V and 4 from J, leaving 17 bases between them. CDR1 is SGHRS and CDR2 is YFSETQ in the germline V gene. The CDR3 runs to 15 residues. The CDR3 DNA reads as TGCGCCAGCAGCCTTCCGGGTTCCTTATTAGAGACCCAGTACTTC. As protein: CASSLPGSLLETQYF.

Remarks on this clone: At one of its ends the junction is not consistent with the germline gene, which may arise from a read error. The chain uses TRBV20-1 and TRBJ1-1, with D possibly matching TRBD1 (6 bases). Germline assignment: CDR1 DFQATT and CDR2 SNEGSKA (reference sequence). CDR3 length equals 11 residues. CDR3 region: CSARERSGVVF. The DNA of the CDR3 is TGCAGTGCTAGAGAGCGGTCAGGGGTTGTCTTT.

This clone was counted a single time. The chain carries TRBV10-3 and TRBJ2-5, with TRBD2 identical over 11 bases. The CDR3 totals 16 residues. Germline V gene data show CDR1 as ENHRY and CDR2 as SYGVKD. With 3 bases clipped from V and 1 base from J, the junction kept 4 bases outside the gene matches. CDR3 in DNA: TGTGCCATCAGTGATTCTAGCGGGGGGCCCCAAGAGACCCAGTACTTC. Translated: CAISDSSGGPQETQYF.